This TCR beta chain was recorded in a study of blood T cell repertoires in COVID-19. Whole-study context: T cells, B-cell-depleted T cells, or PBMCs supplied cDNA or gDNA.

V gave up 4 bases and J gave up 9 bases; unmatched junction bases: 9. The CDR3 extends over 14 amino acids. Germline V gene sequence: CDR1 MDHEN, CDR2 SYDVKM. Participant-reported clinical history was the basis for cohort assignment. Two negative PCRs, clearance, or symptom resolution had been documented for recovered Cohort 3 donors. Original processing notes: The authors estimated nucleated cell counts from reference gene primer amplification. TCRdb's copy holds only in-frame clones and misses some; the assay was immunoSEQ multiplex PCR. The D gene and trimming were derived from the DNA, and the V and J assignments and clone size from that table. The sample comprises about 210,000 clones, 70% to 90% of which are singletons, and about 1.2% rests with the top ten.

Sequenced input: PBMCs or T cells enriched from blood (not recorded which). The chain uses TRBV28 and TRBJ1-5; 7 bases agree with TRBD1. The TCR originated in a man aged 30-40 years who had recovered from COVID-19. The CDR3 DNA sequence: TGTGCCAGCAGTTCCAGGCAGGGGGGATCGCCCCAGCATTTT. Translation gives CASSSRQGGSPQHF. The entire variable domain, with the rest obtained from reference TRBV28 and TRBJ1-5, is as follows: DVKVTQSSRYLVKRTGEKVFLECVQDMDHENMFWYRQDPGLGLRLIYFSYDVKMKEKGDIPEGYSVSREKKERFSLILESASTNQTSMYLCASSSRQGGSPQHFGDGTRLSIL.